The text below deals with one T cell receptor (beta chain). Its antigen is as yet unknown. A single base separates this from a much larger clone, so it may be a read error. This sample is drawn from a study of shared clonotypes between healthy human individuals. Original processing notes: ImmunoSEQ yielded junction-only sequences lacking quality scores, so filtering differed. The data were produced by immunoSEQ multiplex PCR, yet TCRdb's version contains in-frame clones alone and is incomplete. The V and J calls and clone size were taken over from that table, and D and trimming were inferred from the DNA. The data show a few hundred thousand clones, roughly four fifths seen once. CDR3 length: 13 residues. Germline V gene data show CDR1 as SQVTM and CDR2 as ANQGSEA. For genomic DNA, unsorted samples relied on around 86 million PBMCs. Study-wide results and caveats: The authors expected sequencing depth to affect clonotype sharing among donors. The represented genetic and exposure-history diversity was limited by the small number of donors.

Specimen: PBMCs. This receptor was taken from a woman aged 40 to 50 in good health. Some clones in this sample may be carry-over from other donors' samples. V gene TRBV29-1 combines with J gene TRBJ2-5; 12 bases fit TRBD1. The J call may be faulty, since TRBJ2-7 better matches the DNA end. CDR3 nucleotides: TGCAGCGCCACGGGACAGGGGGCTCACGAGCAGTACTTC. Translating gives CSATGQGAHEQYF.